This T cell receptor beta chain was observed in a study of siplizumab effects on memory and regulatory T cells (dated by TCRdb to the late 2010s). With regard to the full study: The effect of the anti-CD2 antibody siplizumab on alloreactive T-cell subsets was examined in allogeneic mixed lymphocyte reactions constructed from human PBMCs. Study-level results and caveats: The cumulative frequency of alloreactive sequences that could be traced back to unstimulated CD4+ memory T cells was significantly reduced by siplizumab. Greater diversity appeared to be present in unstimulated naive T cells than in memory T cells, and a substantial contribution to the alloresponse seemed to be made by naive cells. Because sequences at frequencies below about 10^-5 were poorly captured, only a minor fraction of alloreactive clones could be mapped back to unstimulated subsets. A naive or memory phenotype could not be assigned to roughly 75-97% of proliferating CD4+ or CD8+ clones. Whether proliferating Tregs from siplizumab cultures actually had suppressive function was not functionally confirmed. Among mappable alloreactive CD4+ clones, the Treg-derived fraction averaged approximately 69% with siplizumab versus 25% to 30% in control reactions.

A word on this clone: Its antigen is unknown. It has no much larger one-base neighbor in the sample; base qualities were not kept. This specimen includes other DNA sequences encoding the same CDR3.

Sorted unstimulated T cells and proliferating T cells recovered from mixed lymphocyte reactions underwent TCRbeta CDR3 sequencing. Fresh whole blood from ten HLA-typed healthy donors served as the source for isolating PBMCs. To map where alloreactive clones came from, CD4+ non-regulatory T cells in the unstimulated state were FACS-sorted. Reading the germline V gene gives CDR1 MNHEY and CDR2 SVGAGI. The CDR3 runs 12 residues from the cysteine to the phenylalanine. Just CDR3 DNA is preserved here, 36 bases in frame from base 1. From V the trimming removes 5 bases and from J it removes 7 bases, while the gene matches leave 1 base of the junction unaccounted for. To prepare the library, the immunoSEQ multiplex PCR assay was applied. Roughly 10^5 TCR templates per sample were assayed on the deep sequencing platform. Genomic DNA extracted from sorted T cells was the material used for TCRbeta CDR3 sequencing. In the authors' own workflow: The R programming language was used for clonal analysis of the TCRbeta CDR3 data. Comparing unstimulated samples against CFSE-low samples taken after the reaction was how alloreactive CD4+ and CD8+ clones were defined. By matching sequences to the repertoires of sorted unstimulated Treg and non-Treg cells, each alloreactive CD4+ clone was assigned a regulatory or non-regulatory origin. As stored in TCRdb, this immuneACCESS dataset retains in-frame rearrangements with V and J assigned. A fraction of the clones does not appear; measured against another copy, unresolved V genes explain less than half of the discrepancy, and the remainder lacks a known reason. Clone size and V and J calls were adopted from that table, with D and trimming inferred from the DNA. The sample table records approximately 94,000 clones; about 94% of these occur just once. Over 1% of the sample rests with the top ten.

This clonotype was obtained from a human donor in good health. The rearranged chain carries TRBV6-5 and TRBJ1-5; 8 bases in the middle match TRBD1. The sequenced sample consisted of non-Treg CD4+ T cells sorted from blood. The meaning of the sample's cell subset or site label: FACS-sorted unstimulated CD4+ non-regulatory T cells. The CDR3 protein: CASSTGGQPQHF. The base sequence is TGTGCCAGCAGTACAGGGGGGCAGCCCCAGCATTTT.